One and the same sample provided the 9 T cell receptor beta chains below, sequenced in a study of T cell responses to AZD1222 COVID-19 vaccine. TCRdb's copy holds only in-frame clones and misses some; the assay was immunoSEQ multiplex PCR. This sample yields about 190,000 clones, of which approximately 91% are seen a single time; 0.75% to 1% belongs to the top ten. Sequenced material: peripheral blood, taken on day 0 of AZD1222 vaccination. These TCRs come from an adult in good health.

The rearrangement joins TRBV28 to TRBJ2-1, with 8 positions matching TRBD2. Trimming took 5 bases from V and 0 from J; bases not matched to a gene: 9. Germline assignment: CDR1 MDHEN and CDR2 SYDVKM. The CDR3 has 17 amino acids. The CDR3 region is CASSGESGRASYNEQFF. CDR3 in DNA: TGTGCCAGCAGTGGTGAATCCGGGAGGGCCTCCTACAATGAGCAGTTCTTC.

The chain joins TRBV27 to TRBJ2-7; 13 bases fit TRBD2. The CDR3 is made up of 17 amino acids. Losses at the gene ends were 3 bases for V and 6 bases for J; bases not matched to a gene: 11. Germline V gives CDR1 MNHEY, CDR2 SMNVEV (reference sequence). The CDR3 DNA reads as TGTGCCAGCAGTTTTGTACTAGCGGGGGGGAGGGCTGTCGAGCAGTACTTC. Its translation is CASSFVLAGGRAVEQYF.

This clone has more than one count but fewer than ten. The chain carries TRBV18 and TRBJ2-1; the D call may be TRBD1 or TRBD2 (5 bases each). The germline V gene has CDR1 KGHSH and CDR2 LQKENI. The V end lost 2 bases, the J end lost 5 bases, and 10 bases lay between the germline ends. This CDR3 contains 14 residues. The chain's CDR3 is CASSPGTADNEQFF. DNA of the CDR3: TGTGCCAGCTCACCAGGGACGGCTGACAATGAGCAGTTCTTC.

CDR3 sequence reads: CASSLGRFGMTESGNTIYF. The CDR3 DNA is TGTGCCAGCAGCTTGGGTCGCTTTGGGATGACGGAGTCTGGAAACACCATATATTTT. The rearrangement links TRBV5-6 to TRBJ1-3; D is uncertain. V lost 0 bases to trimming and J lost 1 base, with 20 bases between them. The V gene's germline CDR1 is SGHDT and CDR2 YYEEEE. The CDR3 spans 19 residues.

V usage is TRBV5-1 and J usage is TRBJ2-1; 7 bases agree with TRBD1. Unmatched junction bases numbered 7, after V lost 7 bases and J lost 3 bases. The CDR3 has 14 amino acids. CDR1 is SGHRS and CDR2 is YFSETQ in the germline V gene. As DNA, the CDR3 is TGCGCCAGCGGGTCGGGACAGAGCTACAATGAGCAGTTCTTC. Protein product: CASGSGQSYNEQFF.

The chain couples TRBV2 to TRBJ2-2, with a weak D call TRBD2 (6 bases). Germline V gene lookup returns CDR1 SNHLY and CDR2 FYNNEI. This CDR3 contains 14 residues. V was clipped by 4 bases and J by 6 bases, with 12 bases between them. Written as DNA, the CDR3 is TGTGCCAGCAGTGGGGGTTCGGGGGCCGGGGAGCTGTTTTTT. Residues: CASSGGSGAGELFF.

The CDR3, as DNA: TGCAGCGTAGCGGACGGCCTCCAAGAGACCCAGTACTTC. The encoded protein is CSVADGLQETQYF. This sequence joins TRBV29-1 and TRBJ2-5; perhaps TRBD2 as D (5 bases). CDR1 is SQVTM, CDR2 ANQGSEA, per germline. V was pared by 6 bases and J by 1 base, with 12 bases between. The CDR3 runs 13 residues.

V gene TRBV9 combines with J gene TRBJ1-6; D might be TRBD1 (6 bases). The germline V and J ends were trimmed by 3 bases and 6 bases, with 10 bases remaining between them. The CDR3 totals 14 residues. From germline, CDR1 is SGDLS and CDR2 YYNGEE. The CDR3 DNA reads TGTGCCAGCAGCGGGACAGTATTTAATTCACCCCTCCACTTT. Its protein product is CASSGTVFNSPLHF.

This chain uses TRBV12-5 with TRBJ1-2; no firm D call. Germline V gene lookup returns CDR1 LGHNT and CDR2 FRNRAP. V dropped 4 bases and J dropped 4 bases, with 13 bases sitting between them. The CDR3 is 14 amino acids. The CDR3 here is CASGSPPVGYGYTF. Written as DNA, the CDR3 is TGTGCTAGTGGTTCGCCGCCCGTAGGCTATGGCTACACCTTC. Drawing the rest from reference TRBV12-5 and TRBJ1-2, the complete variable domain is DARVTQTPRHKVTEMGQEVTMRCQPILGHNTVFWYRQTMMQGLELLAYFRNRAPLDDSGMPKDRFSAEMPDATLATLKIQPSEPRDSAVYFCASGSPPVGYGYTFGSGTRLTVV.